This T cell receptor beta chain was sequenced during a study of glioma-infiltrating T cells after dendritic cell vaccination. In the study overall: Patients received autologous tumor lysate-pulsed dendritic cell vaccination between about 2002 and 2012.

Amplification used 60 V beta primers and 13 J beta primers. The table came from immunoSEQ multiplex PCR; TCRdb's copy has only in-frame clones and leaves some out. Here the sample spans some 70,000 clones, 81% being singletons. Selection required adequate fresh-frozen tumor tissue plus more than two years' survival data. With regard to this clone: Its specificity is unknown.

The junction had 6 bases not matched to a gene; V was cut back by 6 bases and J by 2 bases. The CDR3 extends over 15 amino acids. Looked up from germline, CDR1 is SGHTA and CDR2 is FQGNSA. Overall study results and limits: Higher pretreatment TIL content predicted longer progression-free time and survival.

This receptor was identified in a human donor with glioblastoma. The J gene is TRBJ2-3, the V gene TRBV7-2; 9 bases are a match to TRBD2. Sample: blood, taken before dendritic cell vaccination. CDR3 sequence: CASSEASGATDTQYF. CDR3 in DNA: TGTGCCAGCAGTGAGGCTAGCGGGGCCACAGATACGCAGTATTTT.